This TCR beta chain emerged from a study of blood T cell repertoires in COVID-19. Study-wide context: There were acute and convalescent COVID-19 samples, and they came from the United States, Italy and Spain. PBMCs, B-cell-depleted T cells, or T cells provided the cDNA or gDNA that made up the material.

Deletions cut 5 bases from V and 0 bases from J, with 15 bases between. CDR3 length: 16 amino acids. Germline-derived CDR1 and CDR2 are MDHEN and SYDVKM. Authors' analysis steps: From reference gene primer amplification, estimates of nucleated cell counts were derived. Clones were sequenced by immunoSEQ multiplex PCR, and TCRdb holds only the in-frame ones, with some missing. That table supplies the V and J calls and clone size; D and trimming were determined from the DNA. The sample lists about 11,000 clones, 88% occurring once. Sequencing input: peripheral blood. The receptor's source is a human donor in a cohort sampled during active COVID-19. V is TRBV28 and J is TRBJ2-3; D possibly corresponds to TRBD2 (5 bases). This CDR3 reads CASSPLEVTSTDTQYF. CDR3 sequence (DNA): TGTGCCAGCAGTCCCTTGGAGGTGACTAGCACAGATACGCAGTATTTT.